This T cell receptor beta chain was obtained from a study of blood T cell repertoires in COVID-19. This clone was counted only a few times. V lost 3 bases to trimming and J lost 6 bases, with 15 bases between them. Per germline, CDR1 KGHSH and CDR2 LQKENI. The CDR3 length is 15 residues. In the original workflow: Amplification from reference gene primers served as the basis for estimated nucleated cell counts. The table came from immunoSEQ multiplex PCR; TCRdb's copy has only in-frame clones and leaves some out. D and trimming were read from the DNA, whereas the V and J calls and clone size are those reported in that table. The table lists some 150,000 clones, roughly 86% of them singletons.

The source of this sequence is a woman between 50 and 59 years old with acute or convalescent COVID-19. The sequencing input was peripheral blood. V gene TRBV18 combines with J gene TRBJ2-1, with D tentatively TRBD2 (5 bases). The CDR3 here is CASSPDQDSRNEQFF. The CDR3 DNA sequence: TGTGCCAGCTCACCTGACCAGGACTCGCGCAATGAGCAGTTCTTC.